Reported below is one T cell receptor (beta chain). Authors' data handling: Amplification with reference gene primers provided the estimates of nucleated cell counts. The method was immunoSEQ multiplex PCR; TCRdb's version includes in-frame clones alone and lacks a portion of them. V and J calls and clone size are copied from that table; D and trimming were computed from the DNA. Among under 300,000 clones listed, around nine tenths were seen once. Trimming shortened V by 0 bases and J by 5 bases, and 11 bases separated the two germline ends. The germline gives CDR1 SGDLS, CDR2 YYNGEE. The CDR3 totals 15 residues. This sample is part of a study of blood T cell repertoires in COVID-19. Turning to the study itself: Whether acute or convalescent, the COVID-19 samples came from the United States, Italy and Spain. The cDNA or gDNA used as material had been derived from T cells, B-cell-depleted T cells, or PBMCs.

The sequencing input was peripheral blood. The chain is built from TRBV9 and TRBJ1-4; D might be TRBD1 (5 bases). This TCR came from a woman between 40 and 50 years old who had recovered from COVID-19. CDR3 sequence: CASSVGGDRNEKLFF. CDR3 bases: TGTGCCAGCAGCGTAGGGGGGGACCGAAATGAAAAACTGTTTTTT.